This T cell receptor (beta chain) was identified during a study of blood T cell repertoires in COVID-19. Here immunoSEQ multiplex PCR was the method, and the copy in TCRdb shows in-frame clones only, minus some. The sample includes around 15,000 clones, roughly nine tenths of them seen just once. Material for sequencing was peripheral blood. The TCR originated in a man older than 75 with acute or convalescent COVID-19.

The DNA of the CDR3 is TGTGCCAGCAGCTTGCGACTAGCGGGGGATTCCGAGACCCAGTACTTC. The encoded protein is CASSLRLAGDSETQYF. The V call is TRBV9, the J call TRBJ2-5; 12 bases are a match to TRBD2. J gave up 5 bases and V 4 bases, and 9 bases lay outside the gene matches. The CDR3 consists of 16 residues. CDR1 is SGDLS and CDR2 is YYNGEE in the germline V gene.